This passage covers 8 T cell receptor beta chains from one sample sequenced in a study of blood T cell repertoires in COVID-19. Libraries were prepared by immunoSEQ multiplex PCR; TCRdb keeps only in-frame clonotypes and omits some of them. The table includes roughly 200,000 clones, about 85% detected once. The material sequenced was PBMCs or T cells enriched from blood (not recorded which). The source of these receptors is a woman aged 25 to 39 who had recovered from COVID-19.

V usage is TRBV3-1 (or the pseudogene TRBV3-2) and J usage is TRBJ2-1, with unresolved D. The V gene's germline CDR1 is LGHDT and CDR2 YNNKEL (reference sequence). The CDR3 extends over 16 amino acids. The germline V and J ends were trimmed by 4 bases and 0 bases, with 13 bases remaining between them. CDR3 coding DNA: TGTGCCAGCAGCCTCCTGGCTCCCTCCTCCTACAATGAGCAGTTCTTC. Its protein is CASSLLAPSSYNEQFF.

The chain links TRBV3-1 (or the pseudogene TRBV3-2) to TRBJ1-3; D is unresolved. V dropped 2 bases and J dropped 8 bases, with 16 bases sitting between them. Germline CDR1 LGHDT, CDR2 YNNKEL (reference sequence). The CDR3 totals 15 residues. The CDR3 is CASSQRSWNFDTIYF. The CDR3 DNA is TGTGCCAGCAGCCAAAGGAGTTGGAATTTTGACACCATATATTTT.

CDR3 in amino acids: CASSLYGSGTGTWGLHF. The CDR3 DNA follows: TGTGCCAGCAGCTTATATGGGTCCGGGACAGGGACTTGGGGCCTCCACTTT. This chain joins TRBV7-2 and TRBJ1-6, with 9 bases fitting TRBD1. V lost 2 bases to trimming and J lost 15 bases; unmatched junction nucleotides: 17. The V gene's germline CDR1 is SGHTA and CDR2 FQGNSA. The CDR3 sequence is 17 residues long.

This clone was seen just once. The chain links TRBV13 to TRBJ2-7, with D unresolved. CDR1 and CDR2 (germline): PRHDT, FYEKMQ (reference sequence). Trimming stripped 3 bases from V and 6 bases from J, with 6 bases between. The CDR3 contains 11 residues. The CDR3 protein is CASSFGSEQYF. The CDR3 bases are TGTGCCAGCAGCTTCGGTTCCGAGCAGTACTTC.

The chain carries TRBV9 and TRBJ2-1; 11 nucleotides line up with TRBD2. The CDR3 consists of 16 residues. Germline V gene data show CDR1 as SGDLS and CDR2 as YYNGEE. The V segment lost 0 bases and the J segment 6 bases; nucleotides outside the gene matches: 5. DNA of the CDR3: TGTGCCAGCAGCGTAGCGTCTAGCGGGGGGATCAATGAGCAGTTCTTC. The encoded protein is CASSVASSGGINEQFF. The full variable domain, rest sourced from reference TRBV9 and TRBJ2-1, is DSGVTQTPKHLITATGQRVTLRCSPRSGDLSVYWYQQSLDQGLQFLIQYYNGEERAKGNILERFSAQQFPDLHSELNLSSLELGDSALYFCASSVASSGGINEQFFGPGTRLTVL.

This sequence joins TRBV4-3 and TRBJ2-7; D is uncertain. V lost 1 base and J 1 base, leaving 11 bases between the germline ends. CDR3 length equals 15 residues. In germline, CDR1 is LGHNA, CDR2 YSLEER. DNA of the CDR3: TGCGCCAGCAGCCAAGGGTATCCTATTTCCTACGAGCAGTACTTC. Residues: CASSQGYPISYEQYF.

The chain has TRBV10-3 and TRBJ2-5, with D perhaps matching TRBD2 (5 bases). V was pared by 0 bases and J by 4 bases, with 12 bases between. The CDR3 totals 15 residues. Per germline, CDR1 ENHRY and CDR2 SYGVKD. DNA of the CDR3: TGTGCCATCAGTGAGTCTGAGGGCAGCGGAGAGACCCAGTACTTC. Translating it yields CAISESEGSGETQYF.

At least ten counts were recorded for this clone. The gene calls are TRBV10-3 and TRBJ1-3, with a weak D call TRBD1 (5 bases). CDR3 length: 14 residues. Per germline, CDR1 ENHRY and CDR2 SYGVKD. V was shortened by 7 bases and J by 2 bases, with 12 bases between the two germline ends. CDR3 sequence (DNA): TGTGCCATCAACGGGGGTGCCGCTGGAAACACCATATATTTT. Translating gives CAINGGAAGNTIYF.